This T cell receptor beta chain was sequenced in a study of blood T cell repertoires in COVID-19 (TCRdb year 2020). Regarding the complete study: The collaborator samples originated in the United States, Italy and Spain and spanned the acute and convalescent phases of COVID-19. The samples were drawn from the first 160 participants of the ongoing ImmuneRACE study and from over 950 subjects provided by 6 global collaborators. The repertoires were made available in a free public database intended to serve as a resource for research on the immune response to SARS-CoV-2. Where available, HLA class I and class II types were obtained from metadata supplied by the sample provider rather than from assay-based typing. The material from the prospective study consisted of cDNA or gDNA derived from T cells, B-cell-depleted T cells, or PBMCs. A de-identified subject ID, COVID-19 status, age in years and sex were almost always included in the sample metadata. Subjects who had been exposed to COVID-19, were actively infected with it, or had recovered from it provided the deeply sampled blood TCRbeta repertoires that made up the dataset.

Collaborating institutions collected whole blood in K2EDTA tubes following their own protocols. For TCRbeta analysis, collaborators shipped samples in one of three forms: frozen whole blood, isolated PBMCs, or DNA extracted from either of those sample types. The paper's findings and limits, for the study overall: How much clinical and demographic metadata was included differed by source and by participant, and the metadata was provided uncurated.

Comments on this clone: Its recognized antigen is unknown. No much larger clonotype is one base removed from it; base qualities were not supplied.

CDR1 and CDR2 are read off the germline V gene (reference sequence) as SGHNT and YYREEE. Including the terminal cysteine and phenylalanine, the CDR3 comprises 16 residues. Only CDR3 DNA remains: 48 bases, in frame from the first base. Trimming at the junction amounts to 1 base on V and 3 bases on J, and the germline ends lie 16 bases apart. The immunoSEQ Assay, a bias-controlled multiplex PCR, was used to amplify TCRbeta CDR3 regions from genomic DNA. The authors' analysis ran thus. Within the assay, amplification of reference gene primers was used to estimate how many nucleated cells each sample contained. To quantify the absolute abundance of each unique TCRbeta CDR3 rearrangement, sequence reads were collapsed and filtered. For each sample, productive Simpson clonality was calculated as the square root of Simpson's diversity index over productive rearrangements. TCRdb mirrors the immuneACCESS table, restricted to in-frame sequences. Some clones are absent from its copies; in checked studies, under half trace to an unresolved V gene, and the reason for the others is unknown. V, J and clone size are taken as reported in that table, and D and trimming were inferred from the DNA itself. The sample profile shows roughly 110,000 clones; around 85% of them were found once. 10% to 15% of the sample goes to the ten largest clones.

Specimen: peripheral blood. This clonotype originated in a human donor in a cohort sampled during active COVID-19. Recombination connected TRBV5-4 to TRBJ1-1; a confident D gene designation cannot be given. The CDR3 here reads CASSLNPGLWDTEAFF. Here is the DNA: TGTGCCAGCAGCTTGAATCCAGGCCTGTGGGACACTGAAGCTTTCTTT.